The 8 T cell receptor beta chains below all came from one sample that was sequenced in a study of sequential checkpoint blockade in melanoma. Using immunoSEQ multiplex PCR, the repertoire was profiled, and TCRdb retains in-frame clones only, with some absent. The data contain more than 1,100 clones, roughly three fifths of them singletons. The treatment is: randomized to nivolumab then ipilimumab (arm A) or the reverse (arm B). The source material was CD8+ T cells sorted from blood (inferred from file names), sampled from a patient given nivolumab and ipilimumab in sequence. Every receptor here comes from a human patient with melanoma. Some clones in this sample may be carry-over from other donors' samples.

The genes are TRBV7-9 and TRBJ2-1, with 13 bases matching TRBD2. This CDR3 spans 17 amino acids. Germline lookup yields CDR1 SEHNR and CDR2 FQNEAQ (reference sequence). With V trimmed by 5 bases and J by 4 bases, 8 bases remained unmatched. CDR3 in amino acids: CASSLRLAGGPYNEQFF. In nucleotides, the CDR3 is TGTGCCAGCAGCCTGAGACTAGCGGGGGGCCCTTACAATGAGCAGTTCTTC. Supplemented by reference TRBV7-9 and TRBJ2-1, the full variable domain reads DTGVSQNPRHKITKRGQNVTFRCDPISEHNRLYWYRQTLGQGPEFLTYFQNEAQLEKSRLLSDRFSAERPKGSFSTLEIQRTEQGDSAMYLCASSLRLAGGPYNEQFFGPGTRLTVL.

The V and J genes are TRBV7-9 and TRBJ2-1, with 10 bases identical to TRBD1. Germline assignment: CDR1 SEHNR and CDR2 FQNEAQ (reference sequence). Trimming took 5 bases from V and 14 from J; bases not matched to a gene: 12. CDR3 length: 14 residues. This CDR3 reads CASSPDRGKLEEFF. CDR3 coding DNA: TGTGCCAGCAGCCCGGACAGGGGGAAGTTAGAAGAGTTCTTC.

The genes are TRBV2 and TRBJ2-2; TRBD2 agrees at 7 bases. The V segment lost 7 bases and the J segment 2 bases; nucleotides outside the gene matches: 7. CDR1 is SNHLY, CDR2 FYNNEI, per germline. The length of the CDR3 is 15 residues. CDR3 DNA sequence: TGTGCCAGCAAAGGCGGGGGATTTAACACCGGGGAGCTGTTTTTT. Its protein is CASKGGGFNTGELFF.

The rearrangement joins TRBV13 to TRBJ2-2; 11 bases match TRBD1. This CDR3 has 14 amino acids. The germline CDR1 and CDR2 sequences are PRHDT and FYEKMQ (reference sequence). The V segment lost 4 bases and the J segment 6 bases; nucleotides outside the gene matches: 1. CDR3 nucleotide sequence: TGTGCCAGCAGCTCGGGACAGGGGGCCGGGGAGCTGTTTTTT. Its translation: CASSSGQGAGELFF.

The chain links TRBV7-9 to TRBJ1-3; a possible D gene is TRBD1 (5 bases). Germline CDR1 is SEHNR and CDR2 is FQNEAQ (reference sequence). Trimming stripped 5 bases from V and 6 bases from J, with 14 bases between. The CDR3 length is 14 residues. The CDR3: CASSLDSILNTIYF. The CDR3 coding sequence is TGTGCCAGCAGCCTTGACAGTATCCTAAACACCATATATTTT.

V gene TRBV7-3 combines with J gene TRBJ1-1; D remains unclear. Trimming stripped 1 base from V and 1 base from J, with 4 bases between. The CDR3 has 13 amino acids. Germline values: CDR1 SGHTA, CDR2 FQGTGA. The DNA of the CDR3 is TGTGCCAGCAGCTTAAACGGGAACACTGAAGCTTTCTTT. Translating it yields CASSLNGNTEAFF. Together with reference TRBV7-3 and TRBJ1-1, the CDR3 gives the full variable domain: GAGVSQTPSNKVTEKGKYVELRCDPISGHTALYWYRQSLGQGPEFLIYFQGTGAADDSGLPNDRFFAVRPEGSVSTLKIQRTERGDSAVYLCASSLNGNTEAFFGQGTRLTVV.

This clone came up once. J is TRBJ2-3 and V is TRBV19, with a possible D match to TRBD1 (5 bases). Looked up from germline, CDR1 is LNHDA and CDR2 is SQIVND (reference sequence). V lost 5 bases and J lost 0, with 12 bases in between. The CDR3 extends over 15 amino acids. The CDR3 DNA sequence: TGTGCCAGTAGTTTACTGACAGAAAGCACAGATACGCAGTATTTT. Translation: CASSLLTESTDTQYF. The entire variable domain, with the rest obtained from reference TRBV19 and TRBJ2-3, is as follows: DGGITQSPKYLFRKEGQNVTLSCEQNLNHDAMYWYRQDPGQGLRLIYYSQIVNDFQKGDIAEGYSVSREKKESFPLTVTSAQKNPTAFYLCASSLLTESTDTQYFGPGTRLTVL.

The genes are TRBV14 and TRBJ2-3; TRBD2 matches at 9 bases. The CDR3 runs to 15 residues. Germline trimming cut 2 bases from V and 5 bases from J; bases unmatched to any gene: 5. CDR1 is SGHDN and CDR2 is FVKESK in the germline V gene. The CDR3 coding sequence is TGTGCCAGCAGCCAAAAGCGGGGGGCTAAAGATACGCAGTATTTT. Translating it yields CASSQKRGAKDTQYF.